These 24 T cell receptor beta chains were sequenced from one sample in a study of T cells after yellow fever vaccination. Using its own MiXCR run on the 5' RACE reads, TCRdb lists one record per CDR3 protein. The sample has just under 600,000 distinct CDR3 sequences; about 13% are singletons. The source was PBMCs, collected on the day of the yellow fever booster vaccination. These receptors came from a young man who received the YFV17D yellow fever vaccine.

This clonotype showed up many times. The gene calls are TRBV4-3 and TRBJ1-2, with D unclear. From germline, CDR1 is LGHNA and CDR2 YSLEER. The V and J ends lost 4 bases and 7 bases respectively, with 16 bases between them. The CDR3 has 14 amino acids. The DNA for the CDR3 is TGCGCCAGCAGCCCCCAAAGGACTACTGGTGGCTACACCTTC. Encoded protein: CASSPQRTTGGYTF.

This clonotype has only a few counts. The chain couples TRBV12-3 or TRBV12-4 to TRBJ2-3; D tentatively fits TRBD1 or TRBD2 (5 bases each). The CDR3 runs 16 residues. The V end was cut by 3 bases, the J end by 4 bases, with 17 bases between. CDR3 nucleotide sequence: TGTGCCAGCAGTTTGCGGACCCCCCGGGGCTCAGATACGCAGTATTTT. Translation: CASSLRTPRGSDTQYF.

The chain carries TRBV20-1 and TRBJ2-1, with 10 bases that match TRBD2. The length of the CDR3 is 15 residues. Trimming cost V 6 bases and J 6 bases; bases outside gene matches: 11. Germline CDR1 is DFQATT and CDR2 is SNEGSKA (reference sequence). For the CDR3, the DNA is TGCAGTGCACTCTCGCTCAGCGGGAGGGCCAATGAGCAGTTCTTC. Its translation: CSALSLSGRANEQFF.

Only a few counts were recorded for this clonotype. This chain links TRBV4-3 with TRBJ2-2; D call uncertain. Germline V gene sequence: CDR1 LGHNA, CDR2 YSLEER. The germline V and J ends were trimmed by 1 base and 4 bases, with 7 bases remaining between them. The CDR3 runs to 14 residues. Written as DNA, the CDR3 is TGCGCCAGCAGCCAAGCCTCCTTCACCGGGGAGCTGTTTTTT. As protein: CASSQASFTGELFF.

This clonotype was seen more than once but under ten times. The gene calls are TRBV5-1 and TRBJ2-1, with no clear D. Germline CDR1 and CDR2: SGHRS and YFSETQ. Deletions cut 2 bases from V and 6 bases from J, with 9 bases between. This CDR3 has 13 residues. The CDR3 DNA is TGCGCCAGCAGCTTTCGGGCCCTCAATGAGCAGTTCTTC. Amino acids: CASSFRALNEQFF. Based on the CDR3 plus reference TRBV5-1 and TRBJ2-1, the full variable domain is KAGVTQTPRYLIKTRGQQVTLSCSPISGHRSVSWYQQTPGQGLQFLFEYFSETQRNKGNFPGRFSGRQFSNSRSEMNVSTLELGDSALYLCASSFRALNEQFFGPGTRLTVL.

The CDR3 DNA follows: TGTGCCAGCAGCTTAGTAAGGGACGCTGAAGCTTTCTTT. It is translated as CASSLVRDAEAFF. This chain connects TRBV7-9 to TRBJ1-1; TRBD1 might be the D (5 bases). V was pared by 1 base and J by 6 bases, with 9 bases between. This CDR3 is built from 13 residues. CDR1 is SEHNR, CDR2 FQNEAQ, per germline (reference sequence).

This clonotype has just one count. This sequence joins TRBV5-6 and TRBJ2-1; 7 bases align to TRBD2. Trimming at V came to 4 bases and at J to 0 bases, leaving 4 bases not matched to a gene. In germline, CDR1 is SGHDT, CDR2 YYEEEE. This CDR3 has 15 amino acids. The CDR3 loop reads CASSRDYHSYNEQFF. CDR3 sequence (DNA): TGTGCCAGCAGCAGGGACTACCACTCCTACAATGAGCAGTTCTTC.

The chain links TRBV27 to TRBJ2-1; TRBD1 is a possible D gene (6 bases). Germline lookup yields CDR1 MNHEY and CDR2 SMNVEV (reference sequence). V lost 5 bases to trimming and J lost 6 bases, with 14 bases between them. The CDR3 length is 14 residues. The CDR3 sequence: CASSARGRVNEQFF. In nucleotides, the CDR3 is TGTGCCAGCAGTGCCAGGGGACGGGTCAATGAGCAGTTCTTC.

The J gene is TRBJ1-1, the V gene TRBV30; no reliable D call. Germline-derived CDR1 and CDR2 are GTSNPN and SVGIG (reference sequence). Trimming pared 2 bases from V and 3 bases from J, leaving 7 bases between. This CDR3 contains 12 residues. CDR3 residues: CAWSWQYTEAFF. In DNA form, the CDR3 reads TGTGCCTGGAGTTGGCAGTACACTGAAGCTTTCTTT.

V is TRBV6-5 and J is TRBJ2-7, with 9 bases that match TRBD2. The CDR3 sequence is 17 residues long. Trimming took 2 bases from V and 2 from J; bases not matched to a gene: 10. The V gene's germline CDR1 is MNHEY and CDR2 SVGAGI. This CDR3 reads CASSYRSPSGTTYEQYF. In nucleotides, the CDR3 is TGTGCCAGCAGTTACCGATCCCCTAGCGGGACAACCTACGAGCAGTACTTC.

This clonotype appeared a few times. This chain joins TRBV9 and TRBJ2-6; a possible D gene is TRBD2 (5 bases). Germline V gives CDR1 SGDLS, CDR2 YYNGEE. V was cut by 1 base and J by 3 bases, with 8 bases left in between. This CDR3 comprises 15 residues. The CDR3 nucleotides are TGTGCCAGCAGCGTATCCGGGATTGGGGCCAACGTCCTGACTTTC. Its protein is CASSVSGIGANVLTF. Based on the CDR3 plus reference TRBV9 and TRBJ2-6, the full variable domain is DSGVTQTPKHLITATGQRVTLRCSPRSGDLSVYWYQQSLDQGLQFLIQYYNGEERAKGNILERFSAQQFPDLHSELNLSSLELGDSALYFCASSVSGIGANVLTFGAGSRLTVL.

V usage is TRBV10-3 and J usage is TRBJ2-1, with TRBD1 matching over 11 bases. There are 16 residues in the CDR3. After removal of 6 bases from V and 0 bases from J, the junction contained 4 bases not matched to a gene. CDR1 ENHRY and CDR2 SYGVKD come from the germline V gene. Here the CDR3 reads CAIRTGTGGSYNEQFF. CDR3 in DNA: TGTGCCATCAGAACCGGGACAGGGGGCTCCTACAATGAGCAGTTCTTC.

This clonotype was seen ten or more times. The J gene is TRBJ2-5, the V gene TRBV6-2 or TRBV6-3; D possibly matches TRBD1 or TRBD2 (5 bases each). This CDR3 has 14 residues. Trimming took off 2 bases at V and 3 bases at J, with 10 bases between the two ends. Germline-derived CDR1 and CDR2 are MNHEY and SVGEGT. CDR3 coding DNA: TGTGCCAGCAGTTACGGGGGAGCGGAAGAGACCCAGTACTTC. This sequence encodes CASSYGGAEETQYF.

CDR3 loop: CASSLASGGSSYNEQFF. As DNA, the CDR3 is TGTGCCAGCAGCTTGGCTTCTGGGGGCAGCTCCTACAATGAGCAGTTCTTC. The chain employs TRBV5-4 and TRBJ2-1; a possible D gene is TRBD1 (6 bases). V lost 0 bases to trimming and J lost 0 bases, with 13 bases between them. Germline CDR1 reads SGHNT; CDR2 reads YYREEE (reference sequence). This CDR3 spans 17 amino acids.

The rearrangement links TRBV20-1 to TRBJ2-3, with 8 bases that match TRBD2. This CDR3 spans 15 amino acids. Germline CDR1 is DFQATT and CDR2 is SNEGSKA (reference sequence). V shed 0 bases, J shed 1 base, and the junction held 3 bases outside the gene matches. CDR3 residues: CSARDPAGGTDTQYF. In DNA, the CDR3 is TGCAGTGCTAGAGATCCAGCGGGAGGCACAGATACGCAGTATTTT.

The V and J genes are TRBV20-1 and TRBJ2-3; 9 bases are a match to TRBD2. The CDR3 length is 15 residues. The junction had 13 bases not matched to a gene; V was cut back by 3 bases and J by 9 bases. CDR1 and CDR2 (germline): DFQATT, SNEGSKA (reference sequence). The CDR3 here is CSASRASGIFTTQYF. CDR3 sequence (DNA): TGCAGTGCTAGCCGGGCTAGCGGGATCTTTACAACGCAGTATTTT.

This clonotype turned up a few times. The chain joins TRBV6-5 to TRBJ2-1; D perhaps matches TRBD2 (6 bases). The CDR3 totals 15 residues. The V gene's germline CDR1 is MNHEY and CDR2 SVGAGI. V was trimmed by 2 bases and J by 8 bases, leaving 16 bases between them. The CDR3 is CASSYRETSFYEQFF. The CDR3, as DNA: TGTGCCAGCAGTTACCGTGAAACTAGCTTTTATGAGCAGTTCTTC.

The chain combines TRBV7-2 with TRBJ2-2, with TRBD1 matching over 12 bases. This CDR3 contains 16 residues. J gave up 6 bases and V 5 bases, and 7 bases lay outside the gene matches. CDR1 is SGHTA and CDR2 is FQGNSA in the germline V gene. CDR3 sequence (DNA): TGTGCCAGCAGCCCTATGGGACAGGGGGCTTCCGGGGAGCTGTTTTTT. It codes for CASSPMGQGASGELFF.

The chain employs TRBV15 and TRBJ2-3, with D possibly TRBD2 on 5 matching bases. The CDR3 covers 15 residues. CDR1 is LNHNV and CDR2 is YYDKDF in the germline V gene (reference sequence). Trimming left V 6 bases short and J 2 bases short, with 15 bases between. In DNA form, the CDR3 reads TGTGCCACCAGTTCAGGACTCCAATTCACAGATACGCAGTATTTT. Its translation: CATSSGLQFTDTQYF. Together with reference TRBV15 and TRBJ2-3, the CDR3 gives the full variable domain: DAMVIQNPRYQVTQFGKPVTLSCSQTLNHNVMYWYQQKSSQAPKLLFHYYDKDFNNEADTPDNFQSRRPNTSFCFLDIRSPGLGDTAMYLCATSSGLQFTDTQYFGPGTRLTVL.

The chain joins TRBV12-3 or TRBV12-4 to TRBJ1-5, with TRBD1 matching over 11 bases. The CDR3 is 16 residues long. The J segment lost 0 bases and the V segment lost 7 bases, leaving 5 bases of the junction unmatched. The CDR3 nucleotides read TGTGCCAGCATTATGGACAGGGGGCTTAGCAATCAGCCCCAGCATTTT. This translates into CASIMDRGLSNQPQHF.

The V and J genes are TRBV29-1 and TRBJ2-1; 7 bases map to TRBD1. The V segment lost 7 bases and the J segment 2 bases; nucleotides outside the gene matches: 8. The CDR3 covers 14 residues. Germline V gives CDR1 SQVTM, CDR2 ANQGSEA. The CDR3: CSGQGRAPYNEQFF. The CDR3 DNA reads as TGCAGCGGACAGGGTAGAGCCCCCTACAATGAGCAGTTCTTC.

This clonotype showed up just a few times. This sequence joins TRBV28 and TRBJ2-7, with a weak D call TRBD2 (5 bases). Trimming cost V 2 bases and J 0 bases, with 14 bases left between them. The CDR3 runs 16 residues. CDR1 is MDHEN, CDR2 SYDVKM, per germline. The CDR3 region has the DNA TGTGCCAGCAGTTTACCCTCGAGCGGATTCTCCTACGAGCAGTACTTC. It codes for CASSLPSSGFSYEQYF.

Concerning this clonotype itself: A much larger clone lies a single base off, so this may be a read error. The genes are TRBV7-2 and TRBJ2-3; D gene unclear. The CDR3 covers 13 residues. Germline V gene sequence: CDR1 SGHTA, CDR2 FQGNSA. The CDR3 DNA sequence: TGTGCCGGCAGCTTGCAGCCGACAGATACGCAGTATTTT. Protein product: CAGSLQPTDTQYF.

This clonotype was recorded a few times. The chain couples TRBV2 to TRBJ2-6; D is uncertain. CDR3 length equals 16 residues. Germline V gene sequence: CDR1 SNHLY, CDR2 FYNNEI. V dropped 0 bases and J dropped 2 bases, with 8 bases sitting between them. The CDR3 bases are TGTGCCAGCAGTGAAGCAATAGGGCCTGGGGCCAACGTCCTGACTTTC. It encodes CASSEAIGPGANVLTF.